This T cell receptor beta chain came from a study of spatial heterogeneity in lung cancer. Study as a whole: For the average unique TCR and UMI combination, more than nine occurrences appeared in raw reads. Notes on the study in general: In blood, ubiquitous expanded tumor TCRs appeared more at resection than follow-up.

Time point given: sample taken at primary tumor resection. Whole RNA was taken from tumor, nontumor lung or frozen PBMC; it was then sequenced unsorted. The cohort: some 73 early-stage, untreated non-small cell lung cancer patients. Unique molecular identifiers, one per molecule, were present on every TCR cDNA molecule. TCRdb recomputed calls from the 5' RACE reads with MiXCR, one row per CDR3 protein. The data show about 75,000 distinct CDR3 sequences, with about 14% seen just once and roughly 6.9% held by the top ten. Germline CDR1 reads KGHSH; CDR2 reads LQKENI. The CDR3 runs to 15 residues. J lost 5 bases, V lost 4 bases, and 5 bases had no gene match. This clonotype was observed many times. The target antigen is unknown.

This TCR was recovered from a male donor with early-stage non-small cell lung cancer. The sample in question was PBMCs, obtained at surgery. The chain couples TRBV18 to TRBJ2-4; 10 nucleotides align to TRBD1. The CDR3 sequence: CASSRDRGRENIQYF. CDR3 DNA: TGTGCCAGCTCACGTGACAGGGGGCGCGAAAACATTCAGTACTTC. Full variable domain (missing parts from reference TRBV18 and TRBJ2-4): NAGVMQNPRHLVRRRGQEARLRCSPMKGHSHVYWYRQLPEEGLKFMVYLQKENIIDESGMPKERFSAEFPKEGPSILRIQQVVRGDSAAYFCASSRDRGRENIQYFGAGTRLSVL.